These 31 T cell receptor beta chains came from one sample sequenced in a study of T cells in Graves' hyperthyroidism and ophthalmopathy (dated by TCRdb to the late 2010s). Library generation was performed with multiplex PCR. This sample was sequenced with an Illumina HiSeq 2000. Amplification of TCR beta CDR3 regions was carried out from RNA transcripts. A first-round RT-PCR of the TCR CDR3 used the HTBI primer set with the Qiagen OneStep RT-PCR kit. TCRdb passed the public sequencing reads through fastp at Q25 and MiXCR, retaining productive beta sequences. Under each unique CDR3 protein, matching rows form one entry showing the most common genes and DNA. This sample is represented by about 380,000 distinct CDR3 sequences; under 20% of them were singletons. The ten largest clonotypes hold 40% of the sample. Sequences were obtained from blood. Receptors originate from a man younger than 35 with Graves' ophthalmopathy.

For this clonotype: A much larger clonotype is one base distant, so this may be a read error. The chain is built from TRBV5-1 and TRBJ2-7; unclear D gene. The CDR3 loop spans 14 amino acids. Germline values: CDR1 SGHRS, CDR2 YFSETQ. CDR3 loop: CTSNLSGATYEQYF. As DNA, the CDR3 is TGCACCAGCAACTTATCAGGTGCTACCTACGAGCAGTACTTC.

This clonotype has more than one count but fewer than ten. V is TRBV10-3 and J is TRBJ1-1, with TRBD1 matching 8 bases. The length of the CDR3 is 14 residues. Trimming at V came to 7 bases and at J to 6 bases, leaving 10 bases not matched to a gene. CDR1 is ENHRY, CDR2 SYGVKD, per germline. The chain's CDR3 is CAITSGQGTAEAFF. The CDR3 DNA is TGTGCCATCACTTCCGGACAGGGTACGGCTGAAGCTTTCTTT.

The rearrangement links TRBV15 to TRBJ1-2, with TRBD1 as a possible D gene (5 bases). There are 14 residues in the CDR3. The V end was cut by 0 bases, the J end by 4 bases, with 9 bases between. CDR1 is LNHNV and CDR2 is YYDKDF in the germline V gene (reference sequence). The CDR3 reads CATSRDGGIYGYTF. The CDR3 DNA follows: TGTGCCACCAGCAGAGATGGGGGAATCTATGGCTACACCTTC.

The chain couples TRBV6-1 to TRBJ1-1; the D is unclear. V gave up 1 base and J gave up 5 bases, with 11 bases separating them. This CDR3 has 14 amino acids. Per germline, CDR1 MNHNS and CDR2 SASEGT. This CDR3 reads CASSEGGGRTEAFF. DNA of the CDR3: TGTGCCAGCAGTGAAGGGGGAGGGAGGACTGAAGCTTTCTTT.

This clonotype was observed at least ten times. V usage is TRBV6-6 and J usage is TRBJ1-5; perhaps TRBD1 as D (5 bases). Between the trimmed V and J ends, which lost 0 bases and 0 bases, there was a span of 15 bases. The CDR3 is made up of 18 amino acids. CDR1 and CDR2 from the germline V gene are MNHNY and SVGAGI (reference sequence). As DNA, the CDR3 is TGTGCCAGCAGTTACTCCCGAAGGGGACGGTATAGCAATCAGCCCCAGCATTTT. Protein: CASSYSRRGRYSNQPQHF.

The rearrangement links TRBV5-1 to TRBJ2-1; no reliable D call. This CDR3 spans 13 amino acids. V lost 0 bases, J lost 5 bases, and 6 bases lay in between. Germline CDR1 and CDR2: SGHRS and YFSETQ. CDR3 coding DNA: TGCGCCAGCAGCTTGGTCCAGAACAATGAGCAGTTCTTC. It yields the protein CASSLVQNNEQFF.

This clonotype was detected ten times or more. This chain joins TRBV2 and TRBJ1-1; D is uncertain. Germline V gene sequence: CDR1 SNHLY, CDR2 FYNNEI. Trimming cost V 6 bases and J 6 bases, with 17 bases left between them. This CDR3 spans 14 amino acids. CDR3 sequence reads: CASSPTILIAEAFF. For the CDR3, the DNA is TGTGCCAGCAGCCCGACCATCCTGATCGCTGAAGCTTTCTTT.

This clonotype came up many times. An end of the junction differs from the germline gene, which may be a read error. The chain is built from TRBV12-3 or TRBV12-4 and TRBJ1-5, with D tentatively TRBD1 (5 bases). CDR3 length: 13 amino acids. CDR3 nucleotides: TGTGCCAGCAGTTTCACAGGCAACCAGCCCCAGCATTTT. Amino acids: CASSFTGNQPQHF.

This clonotype was found once. This sequence joins TRBV27 and TRBJ1-3, with TRBD1 as a possible D gene (5 bases). The germline V gene has CDR1 MNHEY and CDR2 SMNVEV (reference sequence). This CDR3 spans 15 amino acids. V lost 0 bases and J 2 bases, leaving 8 bases between the germline ends. The CDR3 sequence is CASSLSMDTGNTIYF. The CDR3 DNA sequence: TGTGCCAGCAGTTTATCGATGGACACTGGAAACACCATATATTTT.

The rearrangement links TRBV6-1 to TRBJ1-1; no reliable D call. The CDR3 is 15 residues long. Germline V gene data show CDR1 as MNHNS and CDR2 as SASEGT. Trimming shortened V by 7 bases and J by 3 bases, and 18 bases separated the two germline ends. The CDR3 nucleotides are TGTGCCAGCACCGAAACCGGTAACCTCTACACTGAAGCTTTCTTT. The encoded protein is CASTETGNLYTEAFF.

V and J are TRBV9 and TRBJ2-7; 8 bases are shared with TRBD2. Germline CDR1 is SGDLS and CDR2 is YYNGEE. The junction had 1 base not matched to a gene; V was cut back by 3 bases and J by 2 bases. The CDR3 contains 13 residues. The CDR3 nucleotides read TGTGCCAGCAGCGGTAGCGGGGCCTACGAGCAGTACTTC. Protein sequence: CASSGSGAYEQYF.

The rearrangement joins TRBV6-1 to TRBJ1-1; D possibly corresponds to TRBD1 (5 bases). CDR3 size: 13 residues. Germline values: CDR1 MNHNS, CDR2 SASEGT. Between the trimmed V and J ends, which lost 5 bases and 5 bases, there was a span of 12 bases. CDR3 nucleotides: TGTGCCAGCAGTCAGGGAGGGATGACTGAAGCTTTCTTT. As protein: CASSQGGMTEAFF.

The sample holds many counts of this clonotype. In DNA, the CDR3 is TGTGCCAGCAGCAGGCAACAGGGGAGAAGGGTTATGAACACTGAAGCTTTCTTT. Translated, it gives CASSRQQGRRVMNTEAFF. V usage is TRBV7-6 and J usage is TRBJ1-1, with TRBD1 identical over 7 bases. The germline V gene encodes CDR1 SGHVS and CDR2 FNYEAQ. The ends lost 5 bases at V and 0 bases at J; junction bases unmatched: 15. The CDR3 consists of 18 residues.

Ten or more counts support this clonotype. The V and J genes are TRBV13 and TRBJ2-2, with 9 bases aligning to TRBD1. V was clipped by 6 bases and J by 5 bases; unmatched bases: 7. This CDR3 is 15 amino acids long. The germline V gene has CDR1 PRHDT and CDR2 FYEKMQ (reference sequence). Written as DNA, the CDR3 is TGTGCCAGCAGTGGGGGGACAGGGAGGACCGGGGAGCTGTTTTTT. It specifies CASSGGTGRTGELFF.

This clonotype was observed at least ten times. V and J are TRBV27 and TRBJ2-2; 7 bases match TRBD1. Germline V gene lookup returns CDR1 MNHEY and CDR2 SMNVEV (reference sequence). The CDR3 contains 14 residues. The ends lost 8 bases at V and 3 bases at J; junction bases unmatched: 6. Written as DNA, the CDR3 is TGTGCCAGCGGTGAGGGGGCCTACACCGGGGAGCTGTTTTTT. Residues: CASGEGAYTGELFF.

The V and J genes are TRBV15 and TRBJ2-7; tentative D call: TRBD2 (6 bases). The V end lost 0 bases, the J end lost 7 bases, and 16 bases lay between the germline ends. Germline assignment: CDR1 LNHNV and CDR2 YYDKDF (reference sequence). The CDR3 is 15 residues long. The CDR3 loop reads CATSRDRVGSGEQYF. CDR3 sequence (DNA): TGTGCCACCAGCAGAGATAGGGTGGGTAGCGGAGAGCAGTACTTC.

This clonotype was counted ten times or more. The chain combines TRBV4-1 with TRBJ2-5, with D perhaps matching TRBD2 (5 bases). The germline V gene encodes CDR1 MGHRA and CDR2 YSYEKL. V lost 0 bases and J 4 bases, leaving 9 bases between the germline ends. The CDR3 is 14 residues long. The CDR3 region is CASSQDRSGETQYF. CDR3 coding DNA: TGCGCCAGCAGCCAAGATCGGAGCGGAGAGACCCAGTACTTC.

This clonotype was counted many times. V is TRBV5-5 and J is TRBJ2-7; 7 bases map to TRBD1. Germline CDR1 and CDR2: SGHKS and YYEKEE (reference sequence). Trimming took 5 bases from V and 2 from J; bases not matched to a gene: 10. This CDR3 has 15 residues. CDR3 protein: CASRPTDRRPYEQYF. The CDR3 DNA reads TGTGCCAGCAGACCTACGGACAGGAGGCCCTACGAGCAGTACTTC.

This clonotype occurred many times. The J gene is TRBJ1-1, the V gene TRBV6-1; no clear D gene. Looked up from germline, CDR1 is MNHNS and CDR2 is SASEGT. V was shortened by 8 bases and J by 3 bases, with 10 bases between the two germline ends. The CDR3 sequence is 12 residues long. CDR3 DNA: TGTGCCAGCTCCTCATCCGACACTGAAGCTTTCTTT. This gives the protein CASSSSDTEAFF.

The chain is built from TRBV20-1 and TRBJ2-5; possibly TRBD1 or TRBD2 for D (7 bases each). Germline lookup yields CDR1 DFQATT and CDR2 SNEGSKA (reference sequence). Trimming took off 1 base at V and 3 bases at J, with 15 bases between the two ends. There are 15 residues in the CDR3. This chain's CDR3 is CSARASAGGEETQYF. In DNA, the CDR3 is TGCAGTGCTAGAGCCTCAGCAGGGGGGGAAGAGACCCAGTACTTC.

This clonotype was observed at least ten times. The chain has TRBV12-3 or TRBV12-4 and TRBJ2-2; the match to TRBD1 covers 7 bases. V trimming: 7 bases; J trimming: 2 bases; junction bases outside the gene matches: 7. The CDR3 length is 15 residues. The CDR3 nucleotides read TGTGCCAGCACGCCCGGGACAGCAAACACCGGGGAGCTGTTTTTT. Translation gives CASTPGTANTGELFF.

This clonotype was detected ten times or more. The chain uses TRBV12-3 or TRBV12-4 and TRBJ2-7, with a possible D match to TRBD1 (5 bases). The CDR3 length is 13 residues. The V end lost 6 bases, the J end lost 7 bases, and 16 bases lay between the germline ends. The CDR3 spells CASRQTTASEQYF. In DNA, the CDR3 is TGTGCCAGCAGGCAGACGACAGCCTCGGAGCAGTACTTC.

The chain couples TRBV2 to TRBJ1-1; no clear D gene. With 8 bases removed from V and 0 bases from J, the gap between germline ends came to 25 bases. Germline assignment: CDR1 SNHLY and CDR2 FYNNEI. This CDR3 region has 18 residues. DNA of the CDR3: TGTGCCAGCTCACCATCAGAAATATGGGCTGGGGTGAACACTGAAGCTTTCTTT. This codes for CASSPSEIWAGVNTEAFF.

In its sample, this clonotype was seen many times. The chain employs TRBV28 and TRBJ1-5; 8 nucleotides match TRBD1. The CDR3 is 17 residues long. V lost 8 bases and J lost 2; bases outside the gene matches: 14. The germline V gene encodes CDR1 MDHEN and CDR2 SYDVKM. CDR3 sequence (DNA): TGTGCCAGCGGATTAAATAGAGGACAGGGTGGCAATCAGCCCCAGCATTTT. Its protein is CASGLNRGQGGNQPQHF.

This clonotype came up many times. V is TRBV12-3 or TRBV12-4 and J is TRBJ1-4, with D unresolved. The CDR3 length is 14 residues. The V gene lost 5 bases and the J gene lost 0 bases, with 7 bases spanning the gap. The CDR3 region is CASSPAPTNEKLFF. CDR3 DNA sequence: TGTGCCAGCAGTCCCGCCCCAACTAATGAAAAACTGTTTTTT.

The chain employs TRBV20-1 and TRBJ2-5, with TRBD1 matching over 12 bases. CDR1 is DFQATT, CDR2 SNEGSKA, per germline (reference sequence). Germline trimming cut 6 bases from V and 6 bases from J; bases unmatched to any gene: 20. The CDR3 totals 18 residues. Here the CDR3 DNA reads TGCAGTGCGAATAAACCCGGGACAGGGGGCTCACTCACGAAGACCCAGTACTTC. As protein: CSANKPGTGGSLTKTQYF.

The rearrangement links TRBV18 to TRBJ1-3; 10 bases fit TRBD1. Losses at the gene ends were 3 bases for V and 1 base for J; bases not matched to a gene: 3. Germline values: CDR1 KGHSH, CDR2 LQKENI. The CDR3 extends over 16 amino acids. In nucleotides, the CDR3 is TGTGCCAGCTCACCCGGGACAGGGGTATCTGGAAACACCATATATTTT. Translated: CASSPGTGVSGNTIYF.

In its sample, this clonotype was seen many times. Relative to the germline gene, one junction end is altered; a read error may explain this. The chain has TRBV7-7 and TRBJ2-5; D uncertain. This CDR3 contains 11 residues. CDR1 and CDR2 from the germline V gene are SSHAT and FNYEAQ (reference sequence). CDR3 nucleotide sequence: TGTGCTAGCAGCCAAGCAGAGACCCAGTACTTC. Translating it yields CASSQAETQYF.

The chain couples TRBV27 to TRBJ1-3; D uncertain. Germline V gene lookup returns CDR1 MNHEY and CDR2 SMNVEV (reference sequence). V gave up 7 bases and J gave up 0 bases, with 13 bases separating them. CDR3 length equals 15 residues. The CDR3, as DNA: TGTGCCAGCAAACTGGACCATCTCTCTGGAAACACCATATATTTT. Translated: CASKLDHLSGNTIYF.

This clonotype was found a few times. A junction end diverges from the germline sequence, so it may reflect a read error. The chain recombines TRBV14 with TRBJ2-5, with D perhaps assigned TRBD1 or TRBD2 (7 bases each). This CDR3 has 16 residues. The germline V gene encodes CDR1 SGHDN and CDR2 FVKESK. As DNA, the CDR3 is TGTGCCAACAGCCAGGGGGGGCCGGGAGCAGCAGAGACCCAGTACTTC. It codes for CANSQGGPGAAETQYF.

In its sample, this clonotype was seen many times. J is TRBJ2-7 and V is TRBV5-6, with TRBD1 identical over 9 bases. The V segment lost 1 base and the J segment 6 bases; nucleotides outside the gene matches: 8. The CDR3 spans 15 residues. Germline CDR1 is SGHDT and CDR2 is YYEEEE. CDR3 sequence reads: CASSLYAGQGFEQYF. CDR3 coding DNA: TGTGCCAGCAGCTTGTACGCCGGACAGGGGTTCGAGCAGTACTTC.